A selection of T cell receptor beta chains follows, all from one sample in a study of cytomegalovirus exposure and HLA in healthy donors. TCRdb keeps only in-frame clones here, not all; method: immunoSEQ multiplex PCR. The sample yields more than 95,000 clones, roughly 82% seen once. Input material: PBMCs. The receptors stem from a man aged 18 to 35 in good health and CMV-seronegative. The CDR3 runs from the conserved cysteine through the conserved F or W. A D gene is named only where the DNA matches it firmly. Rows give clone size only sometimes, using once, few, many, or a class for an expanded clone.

CDR3aa: CASSPTGQNSGANVLTF; CDR3nt: TGTGCCAGCAGTCCCACGGGACAAAACTCTGGGGCCAACGTCCTGACTTTC; d_gene: NA; j_gene: TRBJ2-6; abundance: NA; v_gene: TRBV25-1
CDR3aa: CASSTKVSTLNTEAFF; CDR3nt: TGTGCCAGCAGCACGAAAGTTTCAACTCTGAACACTGAAGCTTTCTTT; d_gene: NA; j_gene: TRBJ1-1; abundance: NA; v_gene: TRBV6-6
CDR3aa: CAWSPGMGQYF; CDR3nt: TGTGCCTGGAGTCCGGGGATGGGGCAGTACTTC; d_gene: NA; j_gene: TRBJ2-7; abundance: few; v_gene: TRBV30
CDR3aa: CASSVEIAESSGNTIYF; CDR3nt: TGTGCCAGCAGCGTAGAGATCGCGGAGAGCTCTGGAAACACCATATATTTT; d_gene: NA; j_gene: TRBJ1-3; abundance: NA; v_gene: TRBV9
CDR3aa: CASSGQQGVNYGYTF; CDR3nt: TGTGCCAGCAGTGGGCAACAGGGAGTTAACTATGGCTACACCTTC; d_gene: NA; j_gene: TRBJ1-2; abundance: NA; v_gene: TRBV27
CDR3aa: CASSQERGGTEAFF; CDR3nt: TGTGCCAGCAGCCAAGAAAGGGGGGGGACTGAAGCTTTCTTT; d_gene: NA; j_gene: TRBJ1-1; abundance: NA; v_gene: TRBV4-2
CDR3aa: CASSEGQGVYEQYF; CDR3nt: TGTGCCAGTAGTGAAGGACAAGGGGTCTACGAGCAGTACTTC; d_gene: NA; j_gene: TRBJ2-7; abundance: NA; v_gene: TRBV19
CDR3aa: CASRGIRTGGSPEQYF; CDR3nt: TGTGCCAGTAGAGGGATCCGGACAGGGGGGTCACCCGAGCAGTACTTC; d_gene: TRBD1; j_gene: TRBJ2-7; abundance: NA; v_gene: TRBV19
CDR3aa: CASSPDDRGRPYEQYF; CDR3nt: TGTGCCAGTAGTCCCGATGACAGGGGGCGACCCTACGAGCAGTACTTC; d_gene: TRBD1; j_gene: TRBJ2-7; abundance: NA; v_gene: TRBV19
CDR3aa: CASSESGRENTEAFF; CDR3nt: TGTGCCAGCAGTGAATCGGGGAGGGAGAACACTGAAGCTTTCTTT; d_gene: NA; j_gene: TRBJ1-1; abundance: NA; v_gene: TRBV25-1
CDR3aa: CASKVSGGDTGELFF; CDR3nt: TGTGCCAGCAAAGTTAGCGGGGGGGACACCGGGGAGCTGTTTTTT; d_gene: TRBD2; j_gene: TRBJ2-2; abundance: NA; v_gene: TRBV7-9
CDR3aa: CAWSVKREQETQYF; CDR3nt: TGTGCCTGGAGTGTAAAGCGGGAGCAAGAGACCCAGTACTTC; d_gene: TRBD2; j_gene: TRBJ2-5; abundance: once; v_gene: TRBV30
CDR3aa: CASSLPDPGRRVDYGYTF; CDR3nt: TGCGCCAGCAGCCTTCCGGATCCCGGGCGGAGGGTGGACTATGGCTACACCTTC; d_gene: NA; j_gene: TRBJ1-2; abundance: NA; v_gene: TRBV4-1
CDR3aa: CASSPGALTGNEQFF; CDR3nt: TGTGCCAGCAGTCCCGGAGCGCTGACAGGGAATGAGCAGTTCTTC; d_gene: TRBD1; j_gene: TRBJ2-1; abundance: NA; v_gene: TRBV6-5
CDR3aa: CASSSQRGTGELFF; CDR3nt: TGCGCCAGCAGTTCCCAGCGGGGGACCGGGGAGCTGTTTTTT; d_gene: TRBD2; j_gene: TRBJ2-2; abundance: NA; v_gene: TRBV5-1
CDR3aa: CASRSGTSTDTQYF; CDR3nt: TGTGCCAGCAGGAGCGGTACTAGCACAGATACGCAGTATTTT; d_gene: NA; j_gene: TRBJ2-3; abundance: NA; v_gene: TRBV27
CDR3aa: CASMRLAGVDEQFF; CDR3nt: TGTGCCAGCATGCGACTAGCGGGAGTGGATGAGCAGTTCTTC; d_gene: TRBD2; j_gene: TRBJ2-1; abundance: many; v_gene: TRBV2
CDR3aa: CASSPREGTGNQPQHF; CDR3nt: TGTGCCAGTAGTCCGAGGGAGGGGACGGGCAATCAGCCCCAGCATTTT; d_gene: NA; j_gene: TRBJ1-5; abundance: NA; v_gene: TRBV19
CDR3aa: CATGLAGGYEQYF; CDR3nt: TGCGCCACAGGACTAGCGGGAGGTTACGAGCAGTACTTC; d_gene: TRBD2; j_gene: TRBJ2-7; abundance: NA; v_gene: TRBV10-2
CDR3aa: CASSGTGGDQPQHF; CDR3nt: TGTGCCAGCAGTGGGACAGGGGGCGATCAGCCCCAGCATTTT; d_gene: TRBD1; j_gene: TRBJ1-5; abundance: NA; v_gene: TRBV2
CDR3aa: CASSLEGPGNTIYF; CDR3nt: TGTGCCAGCAGCTTGGAGGGGCCTGGAAACACCATATATTTT; d_gene: NA; j_gene: TRBJ1-3; abundance: NA; v_gene: TRBV5-4
CDR3aa: CASPGGSNTEAFF; CDR3nt: TGTGCCAGCCCAGGGGGGTCCAACACTGAAGCTTTCTTT; d_gene: TRBD1; j_gene: TRBJ1-1; abundance: NA; v_gene: TRBV6-1
CDR3aa: CASHGNINGQGAGNTEAFF; CDR3nt: TGCGCCAGCCATGGAAACATCAATGGACAGGGGGCAGGGAACACTGAAGCTTTCTTT; d_gene: TRBD1; j_gene: TRBJ1-1; abundance: NA; v_gene: TRBV4-1
CDR3aa: CASSLGQGALSTDTQYF; CDR3nt: TGCGCCAGCAGCTTGGGGCAGGGGGCACTTAGCACAGATACGCAGTATTTT; d_gene: TRBD1; j_gene: TRBJ2-3; abundance: NA; v_gene: TRBV5-1
CDR3aa: CANRQENTGELFF; CDR3nt: TGCGCCAACCGACAGGAGAACACCGGGGAGCTGTTTTTT; d_gene: NA; j_gene: TRBJ2-2; abundance: NA; v_gene: TRBV10-1
CDR3aa: CASSPLAGEGNEQFF; CDR3nt: TGTGCCAGCAGCCCTCTAGCGGGAGAGGGCAATGAGCAGTTCTTC; d_gene: TRBD2; j_gene: TRBJ2-1; abundance: once; v_gene: TRBV5-6
CDR3aa: CASSPWDRTTDTQYF; CDR3nt: TGTGCCAGCAGCCCCTGGGACAGGACGACAGATACGCAGTATTTT; d_gene: TRBD1; j_gene: TRBJ2-3; abundance: few; v_gene: TRBV7-2
CDR3aa: CASSPGGLAGDEQYF; CDR3nt: TGTGCCAGCAGCCCCGGGGGGCTAGCGGGGGACGAGCAGTACTTC; d_gene: TRBD2; j_gene: TRBJ2-7; abundance: once; v_gene: TRBV9
CDR3aa: CASSFSRQGAYGYTF; CDR3nt: TGTGCCAGCAGCTTTTCCCGACAGGGGGCTTATGGCTACACCTTC; d_gene: TRBD1; j_gene: TRBJ1-2; abundance: NA; v_gene: TRBV5-4
CDR3aa: CASRGQGSMRDEQYF; CDR3nt: TGTGCCAGCCGGGGACAGGGAAGTATGAGGGACGAGCAGTACTTC; d_gene: TRBD1; j_gene: TRBJ2-7; abundance: NA; v_gene: TRBV6-1
CDR3aa: CASSATPPPRGADTQYF; CDR3nt: TGTGCCAGCAGCGCAACTCCTCCCCCCCGCGGTGCAGATACGCAGTATTTT; d_gene: NA; j_gene: TRBJ2-3; abundance: NA; v_gene: TRBV9
CDR3aa: CSVALASAYNEQFF; CDR3nt: TGCAGCGTCGCACTAGCGTCGGCCTACAATGAGCAGTTCTTC; d_gene: TRBD2; j_gene: TRBJ2-1; abundance: once; v_gene: TRBV29-1
CDR3aa: CASSLFLTGTRGTEAFF; CDR3nt: TGCGCCAGCAGCTTGTTTCTCACAGGGACAAGGGGGACTGAAGCTTTCTTT; d_gene: NA; j_gene: TRBJ1-1; abundance: NA; v_gene: TRBV5-1
CDR3aa: CASSLAPTPGLGGDEQFF; CDR3nt: TGTGCCAGCAGCTTAGCCCCCACCCCCGGACTAGGAGGCGATGAGCAGTTCTTC; d_gene: TRBD2; j_gene: TRBJ2-1; abundance: few; v_gene: TRBV7-2
CDR3aa: CASSPGASGPSGELFF; CDR3nt: TGCGCCAGCAGCCCGGGGGCTAGCGGTCCCAGCGGGGAGCTGTTTTTT; d_gene: NA; j_gene: TRBJ2-2; abundance: NA; v_gene: TRBV5-1
CDR3aa: CAARWAAYYGYTF; CDR3nt: TGTGCCGCCCGCTGGGCAGCCTACTATGGCTACACCTTC; d_gene: NA; j_gene: TRBJ1-2; abundance: few; v_gene: TRBV30
CDR3aa: CASSLGRLAGTTSYEQYF; CDR3nt: TGCGCCAGCAGCTTGGGGCGCCTAGCGGGAACTACTTCCTACGAGCAGTACTTC; d_gene: TRBD2; j_gene: TRBJ2-7; abundance: NA; v_gene: TRBV5-1
CDR3aa: CASSPGVNYGYTF; CDR3nt: TGTGCCAGCTCACCCGGGGTTAACTATGGCTACACCTTC; d_gene: NA; j_gene: TRBJ1-2; abundance: NA; v_gene: TRBV18
CDR3aa: CASSLRLAGAFEQYF; CDR3nt: TGTGCCAGCAGCCTAAGACTAGCGGGAGCATTTGAGCAGTACTTC; d_gene: TRBD2; j_gene: TRBJ2-7; abundance: few; v_gene: TRBV5-4
CDR3aa: CASSRDRGAEAFF; CDR3nt: TGTGCCAGTAGTCGGGACAGGGGCGCTGAAGCTTTCTTT; d_gene: TRBD1; j_gene: TRBJ1-1; abundance: NA; v_gene: TRBV19
CDR3aa: CASSSPTGGMNTGELFF; CDR3nt: TGTGCCAGCAGCTCGCCCACAGGGGGAATGAACACCGGGGAGCTGTTTTTT; d_gene: TRBD1; j_gene: TRBJ2-2; abundance: NA; v_gene: TRBV11-3
CDR3aa: CASSLGTARNYEQYF; CDR3nt: TGTGCCAGCAGCCTCGGTACCGCGAGAAACTACGAGCAGTACTTC; d_gene: NA; j_gene: TRBJ2-7; abundance: NA; v_gene: TRBV5-4
CDR3aa: CAWSGLLANEQFF; CDR3nt: TGTGCCTGGAGTGGTCTACTAGCCAATGAGCAGTTCTTC; d_gene: NA; j_gene: TRBJ2-1; abundance: NA; v_gene: TRBV30
CDR3aa: CASSFGGTGANVLTF; CDR3nt: TGCGCCAGCAGCTTTGGGGGCACGGGGGCCAACGTCCTGACTTTC; d_gene: NA; j_gene: TRBJ2-6; abundance: NA; v_gene: TRBV5-1
CDR3aa: CASSAPGMNTEAFF; CDR3nt: TGTGCCAGCAGTGCCCCGGGGATGAACACTGAAGCTTTCTTT; d_gene: NA; j_gene: TRBJ1-1; abundance: NA; v_gene: TRBV6-6
CDR3aa: CASRPPGQGGNQPQHF; CDR3nt: TGTGCCAGCAGACCCCCGGGACAGGGAGGCAATCAGCCCCAGCATTTT; d_gene: TRBD1; j_gene: TRBJ1-5; abundance: few; v_gene: TRBV6-6
CDR3aa: CACIHGGATDTQYF; CDR3nt: TGTGCCTGCATTCACGGTGGGGCCACAGATACGCAGTATTTT; d_gene: NA; j_gene: TRBJ2-3; abundance: once; v_gene: TRBV30
CDR3aa: CASSLEGGQGNYGYTF; CDR3nt: TGTGCCAGCAGCTTAGAAGGAGGTCAGGGGAACTATGGCTACACCTTC; d_gene: NA; j_gene: TRBJ1-2; abundance: NA; v_gene: TRBV7-2